The clone carrying this T cell receptor beta chain was recorded a few times. HTBI primers from iRepertoire and Arm-PCR of CDR3 regions yielded the TCR beta libraries. TCRdb reanalysed the multiplex PCR reads using MiXCR and keeps one entry per CDR3 protein. The sample records 540,000 or so distinct CDR3 sequences, roughly 12% being singletons. The data were obtained in a study of regulatory T cells in long-lasting Graves disease. Looking at the study overall: Freshly diagnosed Graves' patients had used antithyroid drugs for under 3 months.

The time point was: newly diagnosed GD, antithyroid drugs for less than 3 months. Isolated PBMC RNA provided the starting material for the TCR library. J lost 1 base, V lost 3 bases, and 7 bases had no gene match. This CDR3 region has 17 residues. CDR1 MGHRA and CDR2 YSYEKL come from the germline V gene. In addition, the sample was reused for a study of T cells in Graves' hyperthyroidism and ophthalmopathy.

The V and J genes are TRBV4-1 and TRBJ2-3; TRBD2 matches at 10 bases. Sequencing used peripheral blood mononuclear cells (PBMCs), obtained at new diagnosis, from a patient treated with antithyroid drugs. The receptor comes from a man aged 25-40 years with Graves disease. CDR3 coding DNA: TGCGCCAGCAGCCACTTAGCGGGAGGAGAGGGCACAGATACGCAGTATTTT. This encodes CASSHLAGGEGTDTQYF.